This paragraph reports one T cell receptor beta chain. What it binds is unknown. The CDR3 is made up of 15 amino acids. With V trimmed by 7 bases and J by 0 bases, 10 bases remained unmatched. Germline assignment: CDR1 GTSNPN and CDR2 SVGIG (reference sequence). Doses given second, at about 4 or about 12 weeks, were pooled. The data were produced by immunoSEQ multiplex PCR, yet TCRdb's version contains in-frame clones alone and is incomplete. There are around 100,000 clones in the sample; about 85% occur only once, and 2% to 2.5% lies in the top ten. The data belong to a study of T cell responses to AZD1222 COVID-19 vaccine. Broader study findings: Donor demographics were predominantly white British with a female majority; clonal diversity may be underestimated.

The chain uses TRBV30 and TRBJ1-1; TRBD1 matches at 8 bases. This specimen consisted of peripheral blood, obtained 28 days after the second AZD1222 dose. This TCR was sampled from an adult who received the AZD1222 COVID-19 vaccine. The CDR3 loop reads CASLGQGNMNTEAFF. The CDR3 coding sequence is TGTGCCTCCTTAGGACAGGGAAACATGAACACTGAAGCTTTCTTT. The full variable domain, its missing parts supplied by reference TRBV30 and TRBJ1-1, is SQTIHQWPATLVQPVGSPLSLECTVEGTSNPNLYWYRQAAGRGLQLLFYSVGIGQISSEVPQNLSASRPQDRQFILSSKKLLLSDSGFYLCASLGQGNMNTEAFFGQGTRLTVV.